This T cell receptor beta chain was observed in a study of blood T cell repertoires in COVID-19. Overall study context: Acute and convalescent COVID-19 samples came from the United States, Italy and Spain.

CDR3 length: 15 residues. Germline V gives CDR1 SNHLY, CDR2 FYNNEI. V was pared by 6 bases and J by 3 bases, with 18 bases between. Data came from immunoSEQ multiplex PCR; TCRdb stores just in-frame clones and leaves some out. The sample yields more than 45,000 clones, about 78% seen once. The sequence derives from a human donor in a cohort sampled during active COVID-19. The material sequenced was peripheral blood. The rearrangement joins TRBV2 to TRBJ2-7; tentatively, D is TRBD2 (7 bases). CDR3 amino acids: CASSETGGVNYEQYF. The CDR3 DNA sequence: TGTGCCAGCAGCGAAACGGGGGGCGTCAACTACGAGCAGTACTTC.